This record looks at one T cell receptor beta chain sequence and its context. These data belong to a study of blood T cell repertoires in COVID-19. The repertoire was sequenced with immunoSEQ multiplex PCR; TCRdb's copy has only in-frame clones and lacks some. The data contain fewer than 250,000 clones, roughly 86% of them singletons. This clonotype was obtained from a woman aged 80 or over with COVID-19, enrolled during active disease. Sequenced sample: peripheral blood.

The CDR3 loop is CASSIRGRGTEAFF. Written as DNA, the CDR3 is TGTGCCAGTAGTATCAGGGGGCGCGGGACTGAAGCTTTCTTT. The chain couples TRBV19 to TRBJ1-1, with 8 bases matching TRBD1. The CDR3 is 14 amino acids. The germline CDR1 and CDR2 sequences are LNHDA and SQIVND (reference sequence). The V and J ends lost 3 bases and 5 bases, in that order; junction bases with no gene match: 5.